The 14 T cell receptor beta chains below come from one sample, sequenced in a study of identical twins. TCRdb reprocessed the 5' RACE reads with MiXCR, giving one entry per CDR3 protein. Of about 530,000 distinct CDR3 sequences listed, 13% to 15% are singletons. The sample also formed part of further work on yellow fever vaccine responses in identical twins.

Material for sequencing was CD4+ T cells sorted from blood. The receptors shown here come from a woman under 30 in good health.

The V and J genes are TRBV4-1 and TRBJ2-3; 7 nucleotides match TRBD2. With 1 base clipped from V and 5 bases from J, the junction kept 6 bases outside the gene matches. The CDR3 runs 15 residues. In germline, CDR1 is MGHRA, CDR2 YSYEKL. This CDR3 is CASSQGWGGRDTQYF. The CDR3 DNA reads as TGCGCCAGCAGCCAAGGGTGGGGGGGAAGAGATACGCAGTATTTT.

This clonotype was observed a handful of times. Germline and junction disagree at one end, which may indicate a read error. This chain connects TRBV5-1 to TRBJ2-2; D unclear. Germline V gene lookup returns CDR1 SGHRS and CDR2 YFSETQ. The CDR3 runs 12 residues. The CDR3 sequence: CASRPNAGELFF. The CDR3 coding sequence is TGCGCCAGCAGACCGAACGCCGGGGAGCTGTTTTTT.

In its sample, this clonotype was seen once. A read error may account for a junction end that differs from germline. The DNA of the CDR3 is TGCTGTGCTAGAGTACAACCCGGGACTAGCTACGTGACCCAGTACTTC. Protein sequence: CCARVQPGTSYVTQYF. The V gene is TRBV20-1, the J gene TRBJ2-5, with TRBD2 matching over 9 bases. The CDR3 length is 16 residues. CDR1 is DFQATT and CDR2 is SNEGSKA in the germline V gene (reference sequence).

This chain links TRBV6-5 with TRBJ2-1, with 7 bases aligning to TRBD2. V gave up 7 bases and J gave up 15 bases; unmatched junction bases: 12. The CDR3 covers 12 residues. Germline lookup yields CDR1 MNHEY and CDR2 SVGAGI. The CDR3 loop is CASTSLGGPRFF. In nucleotides, the CDR3 is TGTGCCAGCACCTCTTTGGGAGGGCCAAGGTTCTTC.

This chain connects TRBV2 to TRBJ2-1, with 12 bases aligning to TRBD2. This CDR3 comprises 17 residues. V lost 6 bases, J lost 4 bases, and 10 bases stayed unmatched. CDR1 is SNHLY and CDR2 is FYNNEI in the germline V gene. For the CDR3, the DNA is TGTGCCAGCAGATACCGGACTAGCGGGATTTCTTACAATGAGCAGTTCTTC. Encoded protein: CASRYRTSGISYNEQFF.

CDR3 sequence: CASSRGINYGYTF. The CDR3 DNA reads TGTGCCAGCAGCCGAGGTATTAACTATGGCTACACCTTC. The genes are TRBV3-1 and TRBJ1-2; D is unresolved. This CDR3 has 13 amino acids. Germline V gene data show CDR1 as LGHDT and CDR2 as YNNKEL (reference sequence). The V gene lost 4 bases and the J gene lost 1 base, with 7 bases spanning the gap.

V usage is TRBV27 and J usage is TRBJ2-7; 7 positions match TRBD2. The CDR3 contains 15 residues. After removal of 8 bases from V and 3 bases from J, the junction contained 13 bases not matched to a gene. In germline, CDR1 is MNHEY, CDR2 SMNVEV (reference sequence). CDR3 sequence (DNA): TGTGCCAGCGGCGTCTGGCGCGGGAGTTTCTACGAGCAGTACTTC. This encodes CASGVWRGSFYEQYF.

This clonotype has a handful of counts. The chain employs TRBV12-3 or TRBV12-4 and TRBJ2-3; 8 bases map to TRBD2. J gave up 2 bases and V 3 bases, and 7 bases lay outside the gene matches. The CDR3 covers 16 residues. The DNA for the CDR3 is TGTGCCAGCAGTTTGGTAGCGGGGACCAACACAGATACGCAGTATTTT. Protein: CASSLVAGTNTDTQYF.

This chain uses TRBV28 with TRBJ2-3; D is ambiguous. CDR1 MDHEN and CDR2 SYDVKM come from the germline V gene. Trimming removed 6 bases at V and 4 bases at J, with 8 bases between. This CDR3 has 12 residues. CDR3 residues: CASRRTPDTQYF. Written as DNA, the CDR3 is TGTGCCAGCAGACGCACCCCAGATACGCAGTATTTT.

V usage is TRBV6-1 and J usage is TRBJ2-2, with 7 bases identical to TRBD1. The germline V gene has CDR1 MNHNS and CDR2 SASEGT. CDR3 length: 15 residues. The V and J ends lost 6 bases and 4 bases, in that order; junction bases with no gene match: 8. CDR3: CASSWTGGFTGELFF. DNA for the CDR3: TGTGCCAGCAGCTGGACAGGAGGATTCACCGGGGAGCTGTTTTTT.

This chain connects TRBV6-5 to TRBJ2-1; 7 bases map to TRBD1. CDR3 length: 17 amino acids. From germline, CDR1 is MNHEY and CDR2 SVGAGI. The trim removed 4 bases at V and 4 bases at J, leaving 13 bases unmatched. The chain's CDR3 is CASSSLLGQRLYNEQFF. CDR3 nucleotide sequence: TGTGCCAGCAGTTCACTCCTGGGACAGCGTCTTTACAATGAGCAGTTCTTC.

This clonotype was detected ten times or more. J is TRBJ2-3 and V is TRBV18; the D is unclear. The germline gives CDR1 KGHSH, CDR2 LQKENI. The CDR3 has 12 residues. V lost 8 bases and J 1 base, leaving 7 bases between the germline ends. The CDR3 coding sequence is TGTGCCAGCAGCCCCGGCACAGATACGCAGTATTTT. It translates to CASSPGTDTQYF.

This clonotype has a handful of counts. This chain connects TRBV6-1 to TRBJ2-7, with 9 bases fitting TRBD2. V was clipped by 6 bases and J by 0 bases; unmatched bases: 6. This CDR3 region has 15 residues. Germline V gene lookup returns CDR1 MNHNS and CDR2 SASEGT. The CDR3, as DNA: TGTGCCAGCAGCCTACTAGCGGGCGTCTCCTACGAGCAGTACTTC. Protein sequence: CASSLLAGVSYEQYF.

This chain connects TRBV18 to TRBJ2-1; 13 bases fit TRBD2. J was trimmed by 7 bases and V by 1 base; bases with no gene match: 7. The germline CDR1 and CDR2 sequences are KGHSH and LQKENI. The CDR3 has 17 residues. The CDR3 sequence: CASSPQEGLAGLNEQFF. DNA for the CDR3: TGTGCCAGCTCACCACAGGAGGGACTAGCGGGACTAAATGAGCAGTTCTTC.